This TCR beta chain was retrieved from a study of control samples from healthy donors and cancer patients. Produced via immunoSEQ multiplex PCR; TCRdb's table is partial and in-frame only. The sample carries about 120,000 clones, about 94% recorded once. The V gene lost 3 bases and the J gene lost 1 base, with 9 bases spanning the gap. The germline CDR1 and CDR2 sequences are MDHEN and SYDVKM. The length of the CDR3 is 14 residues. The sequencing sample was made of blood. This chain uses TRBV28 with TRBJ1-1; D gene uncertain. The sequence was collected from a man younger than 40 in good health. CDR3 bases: TGTGCCAGCAGTTTTTATGGGGAGAACACTGAAGCTTTCTTT. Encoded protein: CASSFYGENTEAFF.